This T cell receptor (beta chain) was recovered during a study of CD8 T cells in ankylosing spondylitis. There are 14 residues in the CDR3. The V gene lost 4 bases and the J gene lost 8 bases, with 17 bases spanning the gap. Germline V gene data show CDR1 as MGHRA and CDR2 as YSYEKL. One entry per CDR3 protein results from TCRdb running MiXCR on the 5' RACE reads. This sample has about 360,000 distinct CDR3 sequences, with 20% found just once. Specimen: blood, either unsorted or a sorted T cell fraction (not recorded which). The chain joins TRBV4-1 to TRBJ1-2, with D perhaps TRBD1 (5 bases). The clonotype comes from a male donor with ankylosing spondylitis or in good health (not recorded which). CDR3 DNA: TGCGCCAGCAGCCGTTCATCTGGGGGTAACGGCTACACCTTC. Protein: CASSRSSGGNGYTF.